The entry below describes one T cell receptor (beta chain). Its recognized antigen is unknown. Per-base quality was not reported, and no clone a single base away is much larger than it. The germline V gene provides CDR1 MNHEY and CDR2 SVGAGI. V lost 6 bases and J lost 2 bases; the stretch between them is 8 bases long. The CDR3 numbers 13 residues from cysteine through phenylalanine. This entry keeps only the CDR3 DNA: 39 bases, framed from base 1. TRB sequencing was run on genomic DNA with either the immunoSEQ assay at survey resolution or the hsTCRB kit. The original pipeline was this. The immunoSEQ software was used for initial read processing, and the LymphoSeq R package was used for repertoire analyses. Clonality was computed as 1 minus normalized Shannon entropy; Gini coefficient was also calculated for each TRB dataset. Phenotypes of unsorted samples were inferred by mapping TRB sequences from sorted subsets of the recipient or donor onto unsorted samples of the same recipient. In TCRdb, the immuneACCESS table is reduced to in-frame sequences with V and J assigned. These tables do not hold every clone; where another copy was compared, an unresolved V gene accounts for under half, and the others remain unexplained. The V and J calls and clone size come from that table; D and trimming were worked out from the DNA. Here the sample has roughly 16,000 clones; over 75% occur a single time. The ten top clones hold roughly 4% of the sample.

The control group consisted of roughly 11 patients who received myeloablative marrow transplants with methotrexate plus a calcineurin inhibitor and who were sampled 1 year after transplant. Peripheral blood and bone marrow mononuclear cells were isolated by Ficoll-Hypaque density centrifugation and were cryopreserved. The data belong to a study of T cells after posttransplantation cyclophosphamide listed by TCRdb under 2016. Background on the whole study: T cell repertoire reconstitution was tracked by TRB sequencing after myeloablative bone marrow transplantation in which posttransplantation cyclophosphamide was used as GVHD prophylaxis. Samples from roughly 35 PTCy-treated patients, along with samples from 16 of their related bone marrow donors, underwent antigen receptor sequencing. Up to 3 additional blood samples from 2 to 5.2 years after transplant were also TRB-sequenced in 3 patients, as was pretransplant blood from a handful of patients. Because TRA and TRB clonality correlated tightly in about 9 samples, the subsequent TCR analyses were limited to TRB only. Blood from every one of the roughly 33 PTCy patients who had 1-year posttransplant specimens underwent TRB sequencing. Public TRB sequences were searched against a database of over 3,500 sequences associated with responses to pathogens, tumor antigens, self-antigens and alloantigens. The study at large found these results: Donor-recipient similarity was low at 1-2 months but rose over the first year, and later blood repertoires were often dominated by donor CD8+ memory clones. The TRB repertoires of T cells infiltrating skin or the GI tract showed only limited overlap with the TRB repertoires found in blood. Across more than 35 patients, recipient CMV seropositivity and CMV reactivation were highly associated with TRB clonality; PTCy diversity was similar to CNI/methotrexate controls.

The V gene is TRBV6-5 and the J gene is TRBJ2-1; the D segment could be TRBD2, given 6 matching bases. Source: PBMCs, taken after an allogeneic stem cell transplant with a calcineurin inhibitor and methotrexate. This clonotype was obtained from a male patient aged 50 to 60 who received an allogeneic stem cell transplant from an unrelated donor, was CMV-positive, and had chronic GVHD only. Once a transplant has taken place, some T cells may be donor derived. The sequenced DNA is TGTGCCAGCAGCCTAGCGCCCTACAATGAGCAGTTCTTC. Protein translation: CASSLAPYNEQFF.